Below are 11 T cell receptor beta chains sequenced from a single sample in a study of shared clonotypes between healthy human individuals. TCRdb keeps only in-frame clones here, not all; method: immunoSEQ multiplex PCR. This sample has 600,000 to 750,000 clones, with 55% to 75% found just once. Material for sequencing was memory CD4+ T cells sorted from blood. Subset described: CD45RA-negative fraction. Receptors were obtained from a woman in her twenties or thirties in good health.

The chain combines TRBV5-1 with TRBJ2-3; 7 nucleotides line up with TRBD2. The CDR3 totals 16 residues. CDR1 SGHRS and CDR2 YFSETQ come from the germline V gene. V lost 0 bases and J lost 0; bases outside the gene matches: 4. The CDR3 protein is CASSLAHSGSTDTQYF. The CDR3 DNA is TGCGCCAGCAGCTTGGCCCATAGCGGGAGCACAGATACGCAGTATTTT.

The chain combines TRBV18 with TRBJ1-1, with D unclear. This CDR3 is built from 14 residues. The V gene lost 3 bases and the J gene lost 3 bases, with 11 bases spanning the gap. Germline CDR1 KGHSH, CDR2 LQKENI. The CDR3: CASSPMTADTEAFF. The CDR3 DNA is TGTGCCAGCTCACCGATGACGGCCGACACTGAAGCTTTCTTT.

The chain is built from TRBV18 and TRBJ1-4; D uncertain. Trimming took off 3 bases at V and 3 bases at J, with 14 bases between the two ends. CDR3 length equals 16 residues. Germline loops: CDR1 KGHSH, CDR2 LQKENI. This CDR3 reads CASSPDQLGANEKLFF. The CDR3 DNA is TGTGCCAGCTCACCCGACCAACTTGGGGCTAATGAAAAACTGTTTTTT.

The chain links TRBV4-2 to TRBJ2-7; 8 nucleotides line up with TRBD2. This CDR3 region has 15 residues. Trimming took 3 bases from V and 2 from J; bases not matched to a gene: 6. Germline CDR1 and CDR2: LGHNA and YNFKEQ. The CDR3 region is CASSHPSGQAYEQYF. The CDR3 DNA reads TGTGCCAGCAGCCACCCTAGCGGGCAAGCCTACGAGCAGTACTTC.

V usage is TRBV27 and J usage is TRBJ2-7; 8 positions agree with TRBD2. The trim removed 6 bases at V and 6 bases at J, leaving 13 bases unmatched. The CDR3 length is 15 residues. Germline-derived CDR1 and CDR2 are MNHEY and SMNVEV (reference sequence). CDR3 loop: CASSPIPGLAGEQYF. The CDR3 bases are TGTGCCAGCAGCCCTATCCCTGGGCTAGCGGGCGAGCAGTACTTC.

This chain joins TRBV19 and TRBJ2-7, with TRBD1 matching over 9 bases. The CDR3 loop spans 11 amino acids. V shed 4 bases, J shed 12 bases, and the junction held 4 bases outside the gene matches. Germline loops: CDR1 LNHDA, CDR2 SQIVND (reference sequence). CDR3 nucleotides: TGTGCCAGTAGTAGCCGGGACAGGGCGTACTTC. Its protein product is CASSSRDRAYF.

This clone has only a few counts. V is TRBV6-5 and J is TRBJ2-1; TRBD2 might be the D (6 bases). V was trimmed by 0 bases and J by 5 bases, leaving 11 bases between them. The germline CDR1 and CDR2 sequences are MNHEY and SVGAGI. The CDR3 has 15 residues. CDR3 sequence: CASSYSLARNNEQFF. Written as DNA, the CDR3 is TGTGCCAGCAGTTACTCGCTAGCGAGGAACAATGAGCAGTTCTTC.

The chain combines TRBV6-5 with TRBJ2-5; D perhaps matches TRBD2 (7 bases). This CDR3 has 15 residues. Per the germline V gene, CDR1 is MNHEY and CDR2 is SVGAGI. The V gene lost 7 bases and the J gene lost 5 bases, with 20 bases spanning the gap. The CDR3 DNA reads as TGTGCCAGCACTAGCGGAGGGGGAAAAAGGGAGACCCAGTACTTC. Its translation is CASTSGGGKRETQYF.

In its sample, this clone was seen many times. The rearrangement links TRBV7-9 to TRBJ2-5; D unresolved. Deletions cut 7 bases from V and 3 bases from J, with 12 bases between. Germline V gives CDR1 SEHNR, CDR2 FQNEAQ (reference sequence). CDR3 length: 13 residues. The CDR3 bases are TGTGCCAGCACCGATCAGGTGGAAGAGACCCAGTACTTC. It yields the protein CASTDQVEETQYF.

The chain has TRBV2 and TRBJ2-7; D is unresolved. Trimming shortened V by 4 bases and J by 2 bases, and 12 bases separated the two germline ends. CDR1 is SNHLY and CDR2 is FYNNEI in the germline V gene. The CDR3 is made up of 14 amino acids. The CDR3 loop reads CASSVLGSAYEQYF. CDR3 nucleotides: TGTGCCAGCAGTGTCCTTGGTTCAGCCTACGAGCAGTACTTC. The whole variable domain, filled in from reference TRBV2 and TRBJ2-7, reads EPEVTQTPSHQVTQMGQEVILRCVPISNHLYFYWYRQILGQKVEFLVSFYNNEISEKSEIFDDQFSVERPDGSNFTLKIRSTKLEDSAMYFCASSVLGSAYEQYFGPGTRLTVT.

V gene TRBV7-6 combines with J gene TRBJ2-3; D gene uncertain. The CDR3 spans 15 residues. V lost 4 bases to trimming and J lost 2 bases, with 13 bases between them. Germline CDR1 and CDR2: SGHVS and FNYEAQ. The CDR3 region has the DNA TGTGCCAGCAGCTCGACCCCTTTAGACACAGATACGCAGTATTTT. Residues: CASSSTPLDTDTQYF.